The TCR beta chain under discussion was sequenced for a study of cytomegalovirus exposure and HLA in healthy donors. Study context: Of some 410 genotyped donors, 81% grouped in the Caucasian-associated ancestry cluster.

With 60 Vbeta and 13 Jbeta primers, the PCR was carried out. TCRdb keeps only in-frame clones here, not all; method: immunoSEQ multiplex PCR. Of about 130,000 clones detected, about 74% appear once; the ten largest clones hold around 2%. The CDR3 is 14 residues long. Germline assignment: CDR1 LNHNV and CDR2 YYDKDF (reference sequence). Trimming took 3 bases from V and 5 from J; bases not matched to a gene: 3. As regards this clone: No antigen is known for it.

Study conclusions and caveats: The study put 160 or so TCR beta chains on its list as cytomegalovirus-associated. Compared with the approximately 700-donor mean, an Asian-associated ancestry cluster reportedly had fewer N-insertions, according to a later analysis.

Sequencing was done on a sample of PBMCs. The sequence derives from a man aged 30 to 45 in good health and CMV-seronegative. This chain uses TRBV15 with TRBJ1-1, with 10 bases aligning to TRBD1. The CDR3 protein is CATSRGTGATEAFF. The CDR3 nucleotides read TGTGCCACCAGCAGGGGGACAGGGGCAACTGAAGCTTTCTTT.